This record looks at one TCR beta chain sequence and its context. Its antigen is not known. The sample originates from a study of cytomegalovirus exposure and HLA in healthy donors. Germline V gene data show CDR1 as MDHEN and CDR2 as SYDVKM. V shed 4 bases and J shed 2 bases, with 6 bases lying between them. The CDR3 covers 14 residues. Whole-study findings and limits: There were about 160 TCR beta chains listed as cytomegalovirus-associated.

With 60 Vbeta and 13 Jbeta primers, the PCR was carried out. The repertoire was sequenced with immunoSEQ multiplex PCR; TCRdb's copy has only in-frame clones and lacks some. There are roughly 190,000 clones in the sample; 85% to 90% occur only once, and 1.3% lies in the top ten. This receptor was identified in a man in his thirties or forties in good health and CMV-seronegative. The genes are TRBV28 and TRBJ2-6; the D gene is possibly TRBD1 (6 bases). Source material: PBMCs. The CDR3 loop reads CASSSGAGANVLTF. CDR3 coding DNA: TGTGCCAGCAGTTCAGGGGCTGGGGCCAACGTCCTGACTTTC.